The TCR beta chain under discussion was sequenced for a study of T cells after yellow fever vaccination. Study context: Libraries from low-cell-number fractions were prepared with the SMART-Seq v4 Ultra Low Input RNA kit.

There are a few counts of this clonotype. TCRdb re-analysed the 5' RACE reads in MiXCR, keeping a single row per CDR3 protein. The sample consists of a few hundred thousand distinct CDR3 sequences, around 7% of them appearing once. V gave up 3 bases and J gave up 4 bases, with 10 bases separating them. The CDR3 spans 13 residues. CDR1 SGDLS and CDR2 YYNGEE come from the germline V gene. The TCR was taken from a young man who received the YFV17D yellow fever vaccine. The specimen comprised PBMCs, sampled around 45 days after the first yellow fever vaccination. This rearrangement joins TRBV9 to TRBJ1-1, with D hard to call. The CDR3 loop reads CASSGPPGTEAFF. DNA of the CDR3: TGTGCCAGCAGCGGGCCCCCGGGCACTGAAGCTTTCTTT. The full variable domain, its missing parts supplied by reference TRBV9 and TRBJ1-1, is DSGVTQTPKHLITATGQRVTLRCSPRSGDLSVYWYQQSLDQGLQFLIQYYNGEERAKGNILERFSAQQFPDLHSELNLSSLELGDSALYFCASSGPPGTEAFFGQGTRLTVV.